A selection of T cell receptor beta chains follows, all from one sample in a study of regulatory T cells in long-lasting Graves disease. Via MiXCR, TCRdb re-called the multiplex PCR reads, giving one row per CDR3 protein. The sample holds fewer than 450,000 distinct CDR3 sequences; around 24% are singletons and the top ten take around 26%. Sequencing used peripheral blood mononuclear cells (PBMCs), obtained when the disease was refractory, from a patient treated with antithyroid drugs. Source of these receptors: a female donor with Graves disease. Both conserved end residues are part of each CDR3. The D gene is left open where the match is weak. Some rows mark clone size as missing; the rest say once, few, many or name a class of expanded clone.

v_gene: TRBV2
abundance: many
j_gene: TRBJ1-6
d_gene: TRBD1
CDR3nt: TGTGCCAGCAGGGACAGGGCCTATAATTCACCCCTCCACTTT
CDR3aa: CASRDRAYNSPLHF

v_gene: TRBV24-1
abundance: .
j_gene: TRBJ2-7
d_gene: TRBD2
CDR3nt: TGTGCCACCAGTCCGGGGGGCTCCTACGAGCAGTACTTC
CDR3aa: CATSPGGSYEQYF

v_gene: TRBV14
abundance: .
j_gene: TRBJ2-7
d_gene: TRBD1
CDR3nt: TGTGCCAGCAGTAAAACAGGGGCCTTTAGGTACGAGCAGTACTTC
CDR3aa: CASSKTGAFRYEQYF

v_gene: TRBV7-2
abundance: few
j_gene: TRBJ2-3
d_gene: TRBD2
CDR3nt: TGTGCCAGCAGCCTCCTCGGGGGGGGCGCAGATACGCAGTATTTT
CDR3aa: CASSLLGGGADTQYF

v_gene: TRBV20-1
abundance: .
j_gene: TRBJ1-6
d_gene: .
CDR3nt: TGCAGTGCTAGAGATCTACATCAAAATAGGGGCTATAATTCACCCCTCCACTTT
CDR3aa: CSARDLHQNRGYNSPLHF

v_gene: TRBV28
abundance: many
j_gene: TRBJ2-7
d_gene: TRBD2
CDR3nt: TGTGCCAGCAGTTTACGCCTGCGGGGGGAGACCTCCTACGAGCAGTACTTC
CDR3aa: CASSLRLRGETSYEQYF

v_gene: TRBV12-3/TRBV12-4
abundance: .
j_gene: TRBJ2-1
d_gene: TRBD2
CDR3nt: TGTGCCAGCAGTCCGACTAGCGGGAGTTTCAATGAGCAGTTCTTC
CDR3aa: CASSPTSGSFNEQFF

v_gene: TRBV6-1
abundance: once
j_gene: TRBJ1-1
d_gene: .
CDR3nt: TGTGCCAGCAGTCCCATCAGGGCAGGGCTTTTGAACACTGAAGCTTTCTTT
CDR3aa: CASSPIRAGLLNTEAFF

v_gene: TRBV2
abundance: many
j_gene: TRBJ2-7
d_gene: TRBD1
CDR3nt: TGTGCCACCAAAAGGGACAGTCCCTACGAGCAGTACTTC
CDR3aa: CATKRDSPYEQYF

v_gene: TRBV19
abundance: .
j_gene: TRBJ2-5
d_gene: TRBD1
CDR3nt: TGTGCCAGTAGCCCGGGGACAGGGGGCCTCATTGTATCACGGGAGACCCAGTACTTC
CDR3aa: CASSPGTGGLIVSRETQYF

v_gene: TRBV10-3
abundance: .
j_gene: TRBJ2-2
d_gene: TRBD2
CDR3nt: TGTGCCATCAGCCCAATAGCGGGAGGGGCGAACACCGGGGAGCTGTTTTTT
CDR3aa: CAISPIAGGANTGELFF

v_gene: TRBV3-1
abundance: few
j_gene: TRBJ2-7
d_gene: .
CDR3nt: TGTGCCAGCAGCCAAGGGGCTACTAGCTACGAGCAGTACTTC
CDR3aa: CASSQGATSYEQYF

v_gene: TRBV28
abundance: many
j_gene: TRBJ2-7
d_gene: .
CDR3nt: TGTGCCAGCAGTTTGGACACCTCCTACGAGCAGTACTTC
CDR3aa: CASSLDTSYEQYF

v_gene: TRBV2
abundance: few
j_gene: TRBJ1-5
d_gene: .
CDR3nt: TGTGCCAGCAGTGAAGCGCTTGGGGGGCAGCCCCAGCATTTT
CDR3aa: CASSEALGGQPQHF

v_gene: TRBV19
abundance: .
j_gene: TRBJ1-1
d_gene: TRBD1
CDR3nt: TGTGCCAGTAGCACGGACAGGGGGCAAGGCACTGAAGCTTTCTTT
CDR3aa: CASSTDRGQGTEAFF

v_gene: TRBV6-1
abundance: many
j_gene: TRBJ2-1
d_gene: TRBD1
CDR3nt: TGTGCCAGCAGAATCCGGGACAGGTACAATGAGCAGTTCTTC
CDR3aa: CASRIRDRYNEQFF

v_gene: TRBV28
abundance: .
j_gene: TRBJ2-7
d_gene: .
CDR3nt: TGTGCCAGCAGTGACCCCGAGGGCGAGCAGTACTTC
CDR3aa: CASSDPEGEQYF